This T cell receptor beta chain is drawn from a study of CD8+ T cells in alopecia areata. In the study overall: The drug, oral tofacitinib, was given to treated patients at 5 to 10 mg twice daily. A 6-month period off drug followed tofacitinib, which lasted 6 to 18 months. General study points: The study found tofacitinib significantly decreased scalp clonality and expanded CD8+ clones among the top 100. Lesional scalp displayed greater clonality than normal scalp, most notably in alopecia totalis/universalis.

Extraction of RNA preceded its reverse transcription into cDNA, which served as the sequencing template. Clones were read by immunoSEQ multiplex PCR, and TCRdb kept only the in-frame ones, dropping some. The sample records 80,000 to 100,000 clones, around 47% being singletons. The treatment: oral pan-JAK inhibitor, 5-10 mg twice daily. This clone has ten or more counts. Its antigen is unidentified. The CDR3 is 16 amino acids. Per the germline V gene, CDR1 is MGHRA and CDR2 is YSYEKL. V was clipped by 0 bases and J by 4 bases, with 10 bases between them. The clonotype was recovered from a human donor with alopecia areata. The rearrangement uses TRBV4-1 and TRBJ2-6; D gene unclear. Material: CD8+ T cells sorted from blood, obtained at week 24, from a patient treated with tofacitinib. CDR3 sequence: CASSQESAAGANVLTF. The DNA for the CDR3 is TGCGCCAGCAGCCAAGAGAGCGCTGCCGGGGCCAACGTCCTGACTTTC.